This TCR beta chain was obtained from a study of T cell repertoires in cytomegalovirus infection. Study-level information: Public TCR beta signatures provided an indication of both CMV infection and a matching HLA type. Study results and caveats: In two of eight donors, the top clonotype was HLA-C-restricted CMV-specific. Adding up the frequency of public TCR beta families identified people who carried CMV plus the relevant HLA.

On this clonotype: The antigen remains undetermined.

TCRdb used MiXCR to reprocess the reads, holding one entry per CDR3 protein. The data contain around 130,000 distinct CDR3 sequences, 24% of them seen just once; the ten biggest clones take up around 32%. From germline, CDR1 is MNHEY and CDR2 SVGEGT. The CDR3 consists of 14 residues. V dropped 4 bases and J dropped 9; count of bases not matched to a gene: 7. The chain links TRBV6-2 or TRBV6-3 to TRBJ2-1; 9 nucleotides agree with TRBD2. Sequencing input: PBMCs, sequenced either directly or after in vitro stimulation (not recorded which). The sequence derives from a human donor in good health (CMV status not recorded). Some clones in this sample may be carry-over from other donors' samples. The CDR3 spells CASSFAGGVGEQFF. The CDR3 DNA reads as TGTGCCAGCAGTTTCGCGGGAGGGGTGGGTGAGCAGTTCTTC.